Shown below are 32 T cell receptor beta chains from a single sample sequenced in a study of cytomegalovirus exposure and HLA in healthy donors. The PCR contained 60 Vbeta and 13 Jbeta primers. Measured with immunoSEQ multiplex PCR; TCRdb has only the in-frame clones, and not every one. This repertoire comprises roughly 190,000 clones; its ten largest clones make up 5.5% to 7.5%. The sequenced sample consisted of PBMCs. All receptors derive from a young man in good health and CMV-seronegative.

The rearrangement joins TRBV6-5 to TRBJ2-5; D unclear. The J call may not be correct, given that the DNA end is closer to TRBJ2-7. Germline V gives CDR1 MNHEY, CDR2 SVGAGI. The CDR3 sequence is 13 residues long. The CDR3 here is CASSYAIKYEQYF. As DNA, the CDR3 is TGTGCCAGCAGTTACGCCATAAAGTACGAGCAGTACTTC.

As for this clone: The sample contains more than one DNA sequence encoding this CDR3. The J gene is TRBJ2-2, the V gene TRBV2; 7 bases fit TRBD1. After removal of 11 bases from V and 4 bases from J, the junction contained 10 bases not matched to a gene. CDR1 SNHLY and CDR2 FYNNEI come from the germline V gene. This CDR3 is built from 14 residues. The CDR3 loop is CAGRTGSLTGELFF. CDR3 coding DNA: TGTGCCGGCCGGACAGGCTCACTCACCGGGGAGCTGTTTTTT.

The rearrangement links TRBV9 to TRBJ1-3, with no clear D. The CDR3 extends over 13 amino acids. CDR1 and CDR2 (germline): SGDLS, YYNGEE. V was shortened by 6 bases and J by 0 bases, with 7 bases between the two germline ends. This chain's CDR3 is CASTAGSGNTIYF. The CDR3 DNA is TGTGCCAGCACGGCGGGCTCTGGAAACACCATATATTTT.

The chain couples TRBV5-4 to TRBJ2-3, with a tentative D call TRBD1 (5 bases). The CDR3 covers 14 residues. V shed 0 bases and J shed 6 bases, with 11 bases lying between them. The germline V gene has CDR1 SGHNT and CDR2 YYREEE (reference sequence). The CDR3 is CASSLGGAGDTQYF. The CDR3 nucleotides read TGTGCCAGCAGCTTGGGTGGGGCCGGGGATACGCAGTATTTT.

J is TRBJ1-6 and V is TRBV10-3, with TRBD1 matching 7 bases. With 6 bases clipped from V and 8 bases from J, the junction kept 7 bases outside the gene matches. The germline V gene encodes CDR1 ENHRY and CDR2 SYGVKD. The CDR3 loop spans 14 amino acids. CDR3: CAISSQGVDSPLHF. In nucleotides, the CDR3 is TGTGCCATCAGCTCCCAGGGGGTTGATTCACCCCTCCACTTT.

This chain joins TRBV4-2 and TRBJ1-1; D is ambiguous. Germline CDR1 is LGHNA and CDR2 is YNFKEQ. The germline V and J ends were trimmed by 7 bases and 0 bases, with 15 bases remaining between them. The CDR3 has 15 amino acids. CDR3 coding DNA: TGTGCCAGCAATACGGAGGGCGTTATGAACACTGAAGCTTTCTTT. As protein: CASNTEGVMNTEAFF.

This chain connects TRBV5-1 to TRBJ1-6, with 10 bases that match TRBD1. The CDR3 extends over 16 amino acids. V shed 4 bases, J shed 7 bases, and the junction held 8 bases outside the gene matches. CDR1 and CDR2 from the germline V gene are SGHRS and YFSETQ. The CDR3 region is CASSGQGDLRNSPLHF. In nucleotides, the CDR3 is TGCGCCAGCAGCGGACAGGGGGACTTAAGGAATTCACCCCTCCACTTT.

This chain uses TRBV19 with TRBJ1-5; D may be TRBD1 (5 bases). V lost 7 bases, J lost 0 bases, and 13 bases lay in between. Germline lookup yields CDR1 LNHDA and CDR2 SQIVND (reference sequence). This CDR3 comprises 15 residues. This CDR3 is CASIQGSYSNQPQHF. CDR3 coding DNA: TGTGCCAGTATCCAGGGTTCCTATAGCAATCAGCCCCAGCATTTT.

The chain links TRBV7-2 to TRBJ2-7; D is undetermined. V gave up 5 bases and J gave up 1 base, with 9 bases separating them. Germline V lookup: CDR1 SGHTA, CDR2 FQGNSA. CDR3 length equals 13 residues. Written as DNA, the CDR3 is TGTGCCAGCAGCGTTGACTTGTCCTACGAGCAGTACTTC. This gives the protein CASSVDLSYEQYF. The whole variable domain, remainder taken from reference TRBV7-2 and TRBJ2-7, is GAGVSQSPSNKVTEKGKDVELRCDPISGHTALYWYRQSLGQGLEFLIYFQGNSAPDKSGLPSDRFSAERTGGSVSTLTIQRTQQEDSAVYLCASSVDLSYEQYFGPGTRLTVT.

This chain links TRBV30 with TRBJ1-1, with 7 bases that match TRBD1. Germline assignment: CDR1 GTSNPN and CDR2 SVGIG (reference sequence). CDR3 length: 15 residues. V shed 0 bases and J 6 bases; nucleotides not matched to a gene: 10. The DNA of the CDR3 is TGTGCCTGGAGTGTAGGGTTACAGGGGAGCGCTGAAGCTTTCTTT. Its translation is CAWSVGLQGSAEAFF.

DNA for the CDR3: TGTGCCAGCAGCCAAATCGGGGGAATCTCCGAGCAGTACTTC. It specifies CASSQIGGISEQYF. The chain combines TRBV14 with TRBJ2-7, with D possibly being TRBD2 (6 bases). The CDR3 consists of 14 residues. CDR1 is SGHDN and CDR2 is FVKESK in the germline V gene. Between the trimmed V and J ends, which lost 2 bases and 6 bases, there was a span of 14 bases.

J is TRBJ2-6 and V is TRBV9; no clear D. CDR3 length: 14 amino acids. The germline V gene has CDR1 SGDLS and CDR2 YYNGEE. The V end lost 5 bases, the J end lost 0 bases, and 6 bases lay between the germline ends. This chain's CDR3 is CASSLVSGANVLTF. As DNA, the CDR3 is TGTGCCAGCAGTCTCGTCTCTGGGGCCAACGTCCTGACTTTC.

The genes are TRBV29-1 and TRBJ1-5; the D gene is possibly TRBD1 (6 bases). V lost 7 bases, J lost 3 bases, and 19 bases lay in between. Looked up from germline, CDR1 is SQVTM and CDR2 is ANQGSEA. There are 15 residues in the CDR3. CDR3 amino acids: CSAIKGGGLNQPQHF. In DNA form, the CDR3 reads TGCAGCGCTATAAAGGGGGGGGGACTCAATCAGCCCCAGCATTTT.

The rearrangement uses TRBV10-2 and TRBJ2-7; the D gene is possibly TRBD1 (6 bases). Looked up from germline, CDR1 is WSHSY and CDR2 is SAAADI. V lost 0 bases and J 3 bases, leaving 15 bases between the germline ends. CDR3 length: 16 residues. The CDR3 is CASSESTGWTDYEQYF. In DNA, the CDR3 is TGCGCCAGCAGTGAGTCGACTGGATGGACAGACTACGAGCAGTACTTC.

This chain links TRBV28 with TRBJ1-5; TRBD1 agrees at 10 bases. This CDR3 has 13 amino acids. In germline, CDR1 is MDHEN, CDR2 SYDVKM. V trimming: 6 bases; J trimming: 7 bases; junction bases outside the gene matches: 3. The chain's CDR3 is CASRRDRGQPQHF. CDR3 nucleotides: TGTGCCAGCAGGAGGGACAGGGGACAGCCCCAGCATTTT.

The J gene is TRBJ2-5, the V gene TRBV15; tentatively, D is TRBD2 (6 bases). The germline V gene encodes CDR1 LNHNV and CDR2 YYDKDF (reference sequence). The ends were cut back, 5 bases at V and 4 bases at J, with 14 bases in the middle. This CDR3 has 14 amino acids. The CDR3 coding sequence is TGTGCCACCAGCCCGCGGGCTAGCGCAGAGACCCAGTACTTC. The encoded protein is CATSPRASAETQYF.

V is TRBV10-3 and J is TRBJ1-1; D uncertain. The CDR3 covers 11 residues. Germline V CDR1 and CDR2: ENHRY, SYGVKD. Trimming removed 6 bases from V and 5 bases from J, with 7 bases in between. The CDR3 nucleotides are TGTGCCATCAGGTTCGGGACTGAAGCTTTCTTT. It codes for CAIRFGTEAFF.

CDR3 in amino acids: CASSLGQQGILTSYNSPLHF. CDR3 bases: TGTGCCAGCAGTTTAGGGCAACAGGGAATCTTAACCTCCTATAATTCACCCCTCCACTTT. The chain recombines TRBV28 with TRBJ1-6; the D gene is possibly TRBD1 (6 bases). V shed 2 bases and J shed 0 bases, with 20 bases lying between them. The CDR3 consists of 20 residues. The germline gives CDR1 MDHEN, CDR2 SYDVKM.

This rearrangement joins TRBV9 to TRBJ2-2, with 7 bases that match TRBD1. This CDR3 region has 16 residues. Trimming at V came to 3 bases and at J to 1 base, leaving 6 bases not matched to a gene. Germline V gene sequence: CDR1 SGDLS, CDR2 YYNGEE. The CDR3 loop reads CASSEGAYQNTGELFF. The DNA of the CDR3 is TGTGCCAGCAGCGAGGGGGCGTACCAGAACACCGGGGAGCTGTTTTTT.

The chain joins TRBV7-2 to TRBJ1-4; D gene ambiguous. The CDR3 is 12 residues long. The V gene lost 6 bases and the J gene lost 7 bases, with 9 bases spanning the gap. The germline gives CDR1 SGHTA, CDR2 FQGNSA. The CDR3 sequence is CASSPFGEKLFF. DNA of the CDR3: TGTGCCAGCAGTCCTTTCGGTGAAAAACTGTTTTTT. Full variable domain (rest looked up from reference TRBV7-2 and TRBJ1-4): GAGVSQSPSNKVTEKGKDVELRCDPISGHTALYWYRQSLGQGLEFLIYFQGNSAPDKSGLPSDRFSAERTGGSVSTLTIQRTQQEDSAVYLCASSPFGEKLFFGSGTQLSVL.

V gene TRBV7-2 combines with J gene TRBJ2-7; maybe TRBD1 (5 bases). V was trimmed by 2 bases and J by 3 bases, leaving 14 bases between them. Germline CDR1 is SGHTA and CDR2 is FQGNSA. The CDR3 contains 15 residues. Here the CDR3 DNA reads TGTGCCAGCAGCTTATTGCAGGGAACGATCTACGAGCAGTACTTC. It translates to CASSLLQGTIYEQYF.

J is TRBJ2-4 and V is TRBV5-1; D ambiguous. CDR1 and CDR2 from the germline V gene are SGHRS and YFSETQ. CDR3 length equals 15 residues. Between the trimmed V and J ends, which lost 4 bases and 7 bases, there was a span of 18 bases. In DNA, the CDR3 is TGCGCCAGCAGCCCTGACCCTGACACCCGGAACATTCAGTACTTC. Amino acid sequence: CASSPDPDTRNIQYF.

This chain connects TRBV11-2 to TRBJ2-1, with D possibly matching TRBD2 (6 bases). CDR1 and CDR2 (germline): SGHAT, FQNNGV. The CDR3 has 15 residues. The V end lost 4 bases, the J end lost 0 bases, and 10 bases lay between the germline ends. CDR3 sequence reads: CASSYETSSYNEQFF. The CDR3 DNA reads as TGTGCCAGCAGCTATGAGACTAGCTCCTACAATGAGCAGTTCTTC.

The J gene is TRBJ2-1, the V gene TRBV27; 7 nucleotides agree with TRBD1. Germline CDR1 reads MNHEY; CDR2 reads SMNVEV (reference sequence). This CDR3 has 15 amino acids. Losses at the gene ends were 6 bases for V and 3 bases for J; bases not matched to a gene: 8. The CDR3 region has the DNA TGTGCCAGCAGCCGACAGGGATTTGTCTACAATGAGCAGTTCTTC. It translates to CASSRQGFVYNEQFF.

In DNA, the CDR3 is TGTGCCAGCAGTTTTTCCAGGGGGGACAATCAGCCCCAGCATTTT. Translated: CASSFSRGDNQPQHF. This sequence joins TRBV6-5 and TRBJ1-5; TRBD1 matches at 7 bases. Germline lookup yields CDR1 MNHEY and CDR2 SVGAGI. The junction had 6 bases not matched to a gene; V was cut back by 4 bases and J by 3 bases. The CDR3 loop spans 15 amino acids.

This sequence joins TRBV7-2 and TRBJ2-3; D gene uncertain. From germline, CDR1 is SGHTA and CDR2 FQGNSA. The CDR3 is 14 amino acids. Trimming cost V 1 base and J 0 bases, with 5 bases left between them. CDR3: CASSLGPSTDTQYF. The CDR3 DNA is TGTGCCAGCAGCTTAGGGCCGAGCACAGATACGCAGTATTTT.

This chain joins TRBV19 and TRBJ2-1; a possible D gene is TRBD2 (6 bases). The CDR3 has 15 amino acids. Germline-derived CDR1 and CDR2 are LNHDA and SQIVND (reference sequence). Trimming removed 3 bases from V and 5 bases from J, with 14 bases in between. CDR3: CASSMERGSHNEQFF. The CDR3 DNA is TGTGCCAGTAGTATGGAACGGGGGAGTCACAATGAGCAGTTCTTC.

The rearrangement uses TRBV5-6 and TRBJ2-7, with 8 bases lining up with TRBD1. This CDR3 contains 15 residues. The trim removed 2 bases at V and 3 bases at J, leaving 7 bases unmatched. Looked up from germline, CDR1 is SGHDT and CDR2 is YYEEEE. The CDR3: CASSFLDRVYYEQYF. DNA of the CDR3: TGTGCCAGCAGCTTCCTGGACAGGGTATACTACGAGCAGTACTTC.

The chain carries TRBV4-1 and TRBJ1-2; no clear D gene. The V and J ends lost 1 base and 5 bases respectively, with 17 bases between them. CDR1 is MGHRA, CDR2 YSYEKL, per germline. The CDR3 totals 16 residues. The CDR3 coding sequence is TGCGCCAGCAGCCAAGGGCCCCGGGTTGTAACTTATGGCTACACCTTC. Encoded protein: CASSQGPRVVTYGYTF.

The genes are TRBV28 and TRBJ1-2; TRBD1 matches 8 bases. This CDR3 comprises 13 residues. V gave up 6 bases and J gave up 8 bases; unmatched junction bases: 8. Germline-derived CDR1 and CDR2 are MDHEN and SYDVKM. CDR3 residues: CASSLDREGGYTF. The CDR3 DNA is TGTGCCAGCAGCCTGGACAGGGAGGGCGGCTACACCTTC.

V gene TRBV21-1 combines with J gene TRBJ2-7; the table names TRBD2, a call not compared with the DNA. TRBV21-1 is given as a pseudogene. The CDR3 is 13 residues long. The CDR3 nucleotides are TGTGCCAGCAGCAAAACCTCCGGGGGCGAGCAGTACTTC. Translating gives CASSKTSGGEQYF.

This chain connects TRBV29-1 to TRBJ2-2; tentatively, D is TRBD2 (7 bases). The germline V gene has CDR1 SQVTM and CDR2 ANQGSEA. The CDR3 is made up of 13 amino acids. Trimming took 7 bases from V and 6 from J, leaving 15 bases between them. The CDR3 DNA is TGCAGCGCCGAGGGGCGGGGGCCCGGGGAGCTGTTTTTT. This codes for CSAEGRGPGELFF.